The 19 T cell receptor beta chains below all came from one sample that was sequenced in a study of cytomegalovirus exposure and HLA in healthy donors. With 60 Vbeta and 13 Jbeta primers, the PCR was carried out. The repertoire was sequenced with immunoSEQ multiplex PCR; TCRdb's copy has only in-frame clones and lacks some. The top ten hold approximately 2.9% of the sample, which has around 150,000 clones, 64% seen once. Sequencing was carried out using PBMCs. These receptors all come from a woman between 25 and 40 years old in good health and CMV-seropositive.

This chain connects TRBV11-1 to TRBJ2-7, with 7 nucleotides matching TRBD2. The length of the CDR3 is 15 residues. Germline assignment: CDR1 SGHAT and CDR2 FQDESV (reference sequence). The V gene end was trimmed by 5 bases and the J gene end by 3 bases; junction bases not matched to a gene: 10. The CDR3 coding sequence is TGTGCCAGCAGCGGAAGGGTCGGGGGGTACTACGAGCAGTACTTC. Translation gives CASSGRVGGYYEQYF.

The CDR3 here is CASKGDSGAFF. CDR3 nucleotides: TGTGCCAGCAAAGGCGATTCGGGAGCTTTCTTT. The chain recombines TRBV28 with TRBJ1-1; D remains unclear. The CDR3 runs to 11 residues. V lost 7 bases and J lost 10, with 13 bases in between. Germline V lookup: CDR1 MDHEN, CDR2 SYDVKM.

J is TRBJ2-5 and V is TRBV15; 9 positions match TRBD1. Trimming removed 3 bases from V and 5 bases from J; junction bases left unmatched: 1. From germline, CDR1 is LNHNV and CDR2 YYDKDF (reference sequence). The CDR3 runs 13 residues. Written as DNA, the CDR3 is TGTGCCACCAGCAGCGGACAGGGGGAGACCCAGTACTTC. Residues: CATSSGQGETQYF.

Of note for this clone: It is likely a read error, because the conserved phenylalanine at the end of the CDR3 is missing. The DNA is left out, because the CDR3 cannot be placed on it with certainty; the CDR3 is given as TCRdb lists it. The rearrangement uses TRBV11-2 and TRBJ1-4. The CDR3 comprises 14 residues, both ends counted. Germline V gene data show CDR1 as SGHAT and CDR2 as FQNNGV. CDR3 residues: CASSSRGAVDEAPI.

This clone appeared a few times. In DNA form, the CDR3 reads TGTGCCAGCAGCCTCCATGGGGGCTCGAACACCGGGGAGCTGTTTTTT. It encodes CASSLHGGSNTGELFF. This chain uses TRBV7-3 with TRBJ2-2, with a weak D call TRBD1 (6 bases). The germline gives CDR1 SGHTA, CDR2 FQGTGA. The CDR3 contains 16 residues. The ends were cut back, 5 bases at V and 0 bases at J, with 13 bases in the middle.

There are a few counts of this clone. This sequence joins TRBV19 and TRBJ1-5; 7 bases are a match to TRBD1. The germline gives CDR1 LNHDA, CDR2 SQIVND (reference sequence). V lost 7 bases and J lost 5; bases outside the gene matches: 11. This CDR3 contains 15 residues. The CDR3 DNA is TGTGCCAGTACATTAACCGGGGACAGCTATCAGCCCCAGCATTTT. Translating it yields CASTLTGDSYQPQHF.

The V and J genes are TRBV5-6 and TRBJ1-2; 11 positions agree with TRBD1. Germline CDR1 SGHDT, CDR2 YYEEEE. The CDR3 is made up of 14 amino acids. Unmatched junction bases numbered 3, after V lost 4 bases and J lost 4 bases. The CDR3 region is CASSPGTGGYGYTF. The CDR3 DNA reads as TGTGCCAGCAGCCCTGGGACAGGGGGCTATGGCTACACCTTC.

The chain has TRBV13 and TRBJ1-2, with no clear D. CDR1 is PRHDT and CDR2 is FYEKMQ in the germline V gene (reference sequence). The CDR3 is 12 residues long. Trimming took off 4 bases at V and 5 bases at J, with 8 bases between the two ends. As DNA, the CDR3 is TGTGCCAGCAGCTCCACACGATATGGCTACACCTTC. It translates to CASSSTRYGYTF.

This clone was counted only a few times. The chain joins TRBV27 to TRBJ2-2, with 12 bases identical to TRBD2. The CDR3 runs to 17 residues. V shed 2 bases and J 7 bases; nucleotides not matched to a gene: 8. Germline CDR1 reads MNHEY; CDR2 reads SMNVEV (reference sequence). The CDR3 region has the DNA TGTGCCAGCAGTTTAGGGCTAGCGGGAGGGCCCGGCGGGGAGCTGTTTTTT. Amino acid sequence: CASSLGLAGGPGGELFF.

This chain joins TRBV28 and TRBJ1-4; no firm D call. CDR3 length: 14 residues. Germline V gene lookup returns CDR1 MDHEN and CDR2 SYDVKM. V lost 6 bases and J lost 5, with 13 bases in between. The CDR3: CASRPTVDNEKLFF. CDR3 DNA: TGTGCCAGCAGACCCACAGTCGACAATGAAAAACTGTTTTTT.

This clone was counted at least ten times. Here the CDR3 DNA reads TGCGCCAGCAGCGGAGGGACAGCTGCCTACAATGAGCAGTTCTTC. Its protein is CASSGGTAAYNEQFF. The chain has TRBV10-2 and TRBJ2-1; weak D call: TRBD1 (7 bases). The CDR3 is 15 amino acids. From germline, CDR1 is WSHSY and CDR2 SAAADI. V was pared by 6 bases and J by 2 bases, with 14 bases between.

The chain recombines TRBV6-6 with TRBJ1-5; TRBD1 matches 8 bases. This CDR3 has 14 residues. The junction had 5 bases not matched to a gene; V was cut back by 4 bases and J by 6 bases. In germline, CDR1 is MNHNY, CDR2 SVGAGI (reference sequence). CDR3 residues: CASSSLRGLQPQHF. CDR3 in DNA: TGTGCCAGCAGTTCCCTCAGGGGGCTTCAGCCCCAGCATTTT.

The chain uses TRBV30 and TRBJ2-3; weak D call: TRBD2 (5 bases). V was cut by 0 bases and J by 4 bases, with 14 bases left in between. The CDR3 totals 15 residues. Germline CDR1 reads GTSNPN; CDR2 reads SVGIG (reference sequence). The CDR3: CAWSVLSSGSDTQYF. In DNA, the CDR3 is TGTGCCTGGAGTGTACTGAGTTCGGGGTCAGATACGCAGTATTTT.

The CDR3 loop reads CASSSEGVNAGETQYF. The CDR3 DNA is TGTGCCAGCAGCTCCGAGGGGGTTAACGCAGGAGAGACCCAGTACTTC. This chain joins TRBV5-6 and TRBJ2-5, with TRBD1 as a possible D gene (6 bases). V lost 3 bases and J lost 4, with 19 bases in between. CDR3 size: 16 residues. Germline lookup yields CDR1 SGHDT and CDR2 YYEEEE.

This chain joins TRBV28 and TRBJ2-1; D is perhaps TRBD1 (6 bases). The CDR3 extends over 13 amino acids. Between the trimmed V and J ends, which lost 5 bases and 10 bases, there was a span of 15 bases. Germline V gene data show CDR1 as MDHEN and CDR2 as SYDVKM. The CDR3 coding sequence is TGTGCCAGCAGTCCCCCCGACACAGGGGAGCAGTTCTTC. It encodes CASSPPDTGEQFF. The whole variable domain, filled in from reference TRBV28 and TRBJ2-1, reads DVKVTQSSRYLVKRTGEKVFLECVQDMDHENMFWYRQDPGLGLRLIYFSYDVKMKEKGDIPEGYSVSREKKERFSLILESASTNQTSMYLCASSPPDTGEQFFGPGTRLTVL.

This chain uses TRBV15 with TRBJ2-6; D might be TRBD2 (5 bases). The V end was cut by 1 base, the J end by 0 bases, with 7 bases between. This CDR3 is 16 amino acids long. Germline CDR1 is LNHNV and CDR2 is YYDKDF (reference sequence). In DNA form, the CDR3 reads TGTGCCACCAGCAGAGGTGGAGGCTCTGGGGCCAACGTCCTGACTTTC. Translating it yields CATSRGGGSGANVLTF.

This rearrangement joins TRBV30 to TRBJ1-2, with D possibly matching TRBD1 (6 bases). Trimming took 2 bases from V and 5 from J, leaving 12 bases between them. This CDR3 spans 13 amino acids. The V gene's germline CDR1 is GTSNPN and CDR2 SVGIG (reference sequence). The CDR3 DNA is TGTGCCTGGAGTCCAGGGGTGGGGTATGGCTACACCTTC. Residues: CAWSPGVGYGYTF.

This clone has just a few counts. This chain's CDR3 is CASRTDSSYEQYF. DNA for the CDR3: TGTGCCAGCAGGACAGACAGCTCCTACGAGCAGTACTTC. V and J are TRBV5-4 and TRBJ2-7; D may be TRBD1 (5 bases). With 5 bases removed from V and 0 bases from J, the gap between germline ends came to 9 bases. Per the germline V gene, CDR1 is SGHNT and CDR2 is YYREEE (reference sequence). The CDR3 covers 13 residues. The full variable domain, completed using reference TRBV5-4 and TRBJ2-7, is ETGVTQSPTHLIKTRGQQVTLRCSSQSGHNTVSWYQQALGQGPQFIFQYYREEENGRGNFPPRFSGLQFPNYSSELNVNALELDDSALYLCASRTDSSYEQYFGPGTRLTVT.

This chain uses TRBV27 with TRBJ1-2, with 8 bases fitting TRBD1. Germline CDR1 and CDR2: MNHEY and SMNVEV (reference sequence). J lost 13 bases, V lost 3 bases, and 7 bases had no gene match. The CDR3 consists of 12 residues. CDR3 amino acids: CASSFVQGAPTF. Written as DNA, the CDR3 is TGTGCCAGCAGTTTCGTGCAGGGGGCCCCCACCTTC.